This T cell receptor beta chain was profiled in a study of blood T cell repertoires in COVID-19. The wider study: COVID-19 samples, acute and convalescent, were from the United States, Italy and Spain. T cells, B-cell-depleted T cells, or PBMCs provided the cDNA or gDNA that served as material.

V lost 6 bases to trimming and J lost 0 bases; unmatched junction nucleotides: 8. This CDR3 spans 16 amino acids. Germline CDR1 reads MNHEY; CDR2 reads SMNVEV (reference sequence). Per the study methods: Nucleated cell number was recorded as an estimate derived from reference gene primer amplification. TCRdb's copy holds only in-frame clones and misses some; the assay was immunoSEQ multiplex PCR. The V and J calls and the clone size are those of that table, but D and trimming were determined from the DNA. This sample has a few hundred thousand clones, with approximately 90% found just once. Assignments of participants to cohorts depended upon their own reported clinical history.

The chain uses TRBV27 and TRBJ1-1; 9 bases fit TRBD1. The TCR comes from a man aged 40-49 years who had recovered from COVID-19. The sample taken for sequencing was PBMCs or T cells enriched from blood (not recorded which). In DNA form, the CDR3 reads TGTGCCAGCAGCGGACAGGGGACAATCATGAACACTGAAGCTTTCTTT. Translation gives CASSGQGTIMNTEAFF.